This passage covers 5 T cell receptor beta chains from one sample sequenced in a study of CD8 T cell repertoires and HIV-1 epitope variants. Which antigens these TCRs recognize remains unknown. Sequencing was performed with immunoSEQ multiplex PCR; in TCRdb, only in-frame clones are kept and a portion is missing. The sample consists of 6,000 to 8,000 clones, 65% of them appearing once. Sample: cultured CD8+ T cells derived from PBMCs. These receptors came from a male donor with HIV.

The chain links TRBV2 to TRBJ2-5; D may be TRBD1 or TRBD2 (5 bases each). Trimming took 0 bases from V and 4 from J, leaving 15 bases between them. CDR3 size: 16 residues. Germline CDR1 and CDR2: SNHLY and FYNNEI. CDR3 coding DNA: TGTGCCAGCAGTGAAGCGTGGGGCGGGTGGGGAGAGACCCAGTACTTC. Translated: CASSEAWGGWGETQYF.

The V call is TRBV28, the J call TRBJ2-1; weak D call: TRBD1 (5 bases). CDR3 length: 16 residues. Trimming shortened V by 1 base and J by 0 bases, and 10 bases separated the two germline ends. CDR1 and CDR2 (germline): MDHEN, SYDVKM. The CDR3: CASSLYQGSSYNEQFF. The CDR3 DNA sequence: TGTGCCAGCAGTTTATACCAGGGAAGCTCCTACAATGAGCAGTTCTTC. The full variable domain, in which reference TRBV28 and TRBJ2-1 provide the parts outside the CDR3, is DVKVTQSSRYLVKRTGEKVFLECVQDMDHENMFWYRQDPGLGLRLIYFSYDVKMKEKGDIPEGYSVSREKKERFSLILESASTNQTSMYLCASSLYQGSSYNEQFFGPGTRLTVL.

This clone was recorded a few times. The chain uses TRBV18 and TRBJ2-1; 10 bases align to TRBD1. V dropped 2 bases and J dropped 4; count of bases not matched to a gene: 5. This CDR3 contains 16 residues. CDR1 is KGHSH and CDR2 is LQKENI in the germline V gene. The CDR3 DNA is TGTGCCAGCTCACCATCGACAGGGGGCCCATACAATGAGCAGTTCTTC. It specifies CASSPSTGGPYNEQFF. The full variable domain, its missing parts supplied by reference TRBV18 and TRBJ2-1, is NAGVMQNPRHLVRRRGQEARLRCSPMKGHSHVYWYRQLPEEGLKFMVYLQKENIIDESGMPKERFSAEFPKEGPSILRIQQVVRGDSAAYFCASSPSTGGPYNEQFFGPGTRLTVL.

The CDR3 region has the DNA TGTGCCAGTAGCCTCGGAGGGGGCGATGGCTACACCTTC. Amino acids: CASSLGGGDGYTF. This chain links TRBV19 with TRBJ1-2; 7 bases are shared with TRBD1. V was pared by 6 bases and J by 6 bases, with 7 bases of the junction left unmatched. This CDR3 is 13 amino acids long. The germline CDR1 and CDR2 sequences are LNHDA and SQIVND (reference sequence).

The chain uses TRBV27 and TRBJ2-7; TRBD1 matches at 9 bases. CDR3 length: 14 residues. Germline CDR1 and CDR2: MNHEY and SMNVEV (reference sequence). V trimming: 6 bases; J trimming: 0 bases; junction bases outside the gene matches: 3. The CDR3 DNA reads TGTGCCAGCAGACAGGGGGCTTCCTCCTACGAGCAGTACTTC. Translation: CASRQGASSYEQYF.